The rows below give T cell receptor beta chains drawn from one sample of a study of T cells after yellow fever vaccination. TCRdb itself ran the 5' RACE reads through MiXCR, one entry per CDR3 protein. The data hold 130,000 or so distinct CDR3 sequences, with around 15% observed a single time. The input for sequencing was CD8+ T cells sorted from PBMCs, taken 5 days after the yellow fever booster vaccination. The origin of the receptors is a man younger than 30 who received the YFV17D yellow fever vaccine. The CDR3 runs from the conserved cysteine through the conserved F or W. Clone size is stated in some rows and not others, as once, few, many or a class when expanded.

size: once
length: 14
V: TRBV19
J: TRBJ1-4
CDR3: CATQDSFSDEKLFF

size: -
length: 17
V: TRBV4-2
J: TRBJ1-2
CDR3: CASSQEVGVAGPDGYTF

size: few
length: 14
V: TRBV6-2/TRBV6-3
J: TRBJ2-4
CDR3: CASSYRSGQDIQYF

size: -
length: 16
V: TRBV28
J: TRBJ2-6
CDR3: CASNGQPLSGANVLTF

size: once
length: 15
V: TRBV12-3/TRBV12-4
J: TRBJ1-3
CDR3: CASSLGALSGNTIYF

size: few
length: 13
V: TRBV7-9
J: TRBJ2-7
CDR3: CASSLGQTFGKYF

size: -
length: 15
V: TRBV9
J: TRBJ2-5
CDR3: CASSVGGGVVETQYF

size: few
length: 12
V: TRBV6-2/TRBV6-3
J: TRBJ1-2
CDR3: CASSDSPYGYTF

size: few
length: 16
V: TRBV5-5
J: TRBJ1-5
CDR3: CASSFRAQTPNQPQHF

size: -
length: 15
V: TRBV25-1
J: TRBJ1-5
CDR3: CASSESTGSNQPQHF

size: -
length: 16
V: TRBV6-2/TRBV6-3
J: TRBJ2-3
CDR3: CASREGQDPWGDTQYF

size: many
length: 17
V: TRBV4-1
J: TRBJ2-5
CDR3: CASSQVGSGGTEETQYF

size: few
length: 14
V: TRBV27
J: TRBJ2-7
CDR3: CASSQQGATHEQYF